Listed below are T cell receptor beta chains from one sample, sequenced in a study of Ad26.COV2.S vaccination and SARS-CoV-2 variants. The table came from immunoSEQ multiplex PCR; TCRdb's copy has only in-frame clones and leaves some out. This repertoire shows about 350,000 clones, 65% to 90% found once; its top ten account for around 10%. The source was peripheral blood, collected in a trial of Ad26.COV2.S vaccine versus placebo. The receptors come from a person between 18 and 59 years old who received the Ad26.COV2.S COVID-19 vaccine or a placebo. Both conserved end residues are part of each CDR3. The D gene is left open where the match is weak. Only part of the rows carry a size: once, few, many, or a class if the clone is expanded.

J: TRBJ2-1; D: .; size: .; length: 11; V: TRBV2; CDR3: CASSEEPEQFF; DNA: TGTGCCAGCAGTGAAGAGCCGGAGCAGTTCTTC
J: TRBJ1-5; D: .; size: .; length: 15; V: TRBV6-6; CDR3: CASGRSLGSNQPQHF; DNA: TGTGCCAGCGGACGTTCCCTCGGGAGCAATCAGCCCCAGCATTTT
J: TRBJ1-4; D: TRBD1; size: .; length: 15; V: TRBV19; CDR3: CASSIAGTGVEKLFF; DNA: TGTGCCAGTAGTATCGCCGGGACAGGGGTTGAAAAACTGTTTTTT
J: TRBJ1-5; D: .; size: once; length: 13; V: TRBV27; CDR3: CASSLSLGQPQHF; DNA: TGTGCCAGCAGTTTATCTCTCGGTCAGCCCCAGCATTTT
J: TRBJ1-1; D: .; size: .; length: 15; V: TRBV18; CDR3: CASSPEDTVNTEAFF; DNA: TGTGCCAGCTCACCAGAGGACACGGTGAACACTGAAGCTTTCTTT
J: TRBJ1-1; D: .; size: .; length: 13; V: TRBV10-2; CDR3: CASSEVPNTEAFF; DNA: TGCGCCAGCAGTGAGGTCCCGAACACTGAAGCTTTCTTT
J: TRBJ2-1; D: TRBD1; size: .; length: 13; V: TRBV6-5; CDR3: CASSSDRGREQFF; DNA: TGTGCCAGCAGTTCGGACAGGGGGCGAGAGCAGTTCTTC
J: TRBJ2-3; D: TRBD1; size: many; length: 15; V: TRBV19; CDR3: CASTPGTGGVNTQYF; DNA: TGTGCCAGTACCCCCGGGACAGGGGGCGTGAATACGCAGTATTTT
J: TRBJ2-7; D: .; size: .; length: 13; V: TRBV7-2; CDR3: CASSLAQGTEQYF; DNA: TGTGCCAGCAGCTTAGCTCAGGGAACCGAGCAGTACTTC
J: TRBJ1-2; D: .; size: .; length: 14; V: TRBV4-3; CDR3: CASSQGPADYGYTF; DNA: TGCGCCAGCAGCCAGGGACCCGCAGACTATGGCTACACCTTC
J: TRBJ1-6; D: .; size: .; length: 13; V: TRBV11-1; CDR3: CASSARQNSPLHF; DNA: TGTGCCAGCAGCGCCAGACAGAATTCACCCCTCCACTTT
J: TRBJ2-2; D: TRBD2; size: .; length: 16; V: TRBV4-2; CDR3: CASSPRGGARTGELFF; DNA: TGTGCCAGCAGCCCTCGGGGGGGGGCCCGGACCGGGGAGCTGTTTTTT
J: TRBJ1-6; D: .; size: .; length: 15; V: TRBV11-2; CDR3: CASSLERRYNSPLHF; DNA: TGTGCCAGCAGCTTAGAAAGGAGATATAATTCACCCCTCCACTTT
J: TRBJ2-5; D: .; size: .; length: 15; V: TRBV6-2/TRBV6-3; CDR3: CASSYRQTYQETQYF; DNA: TGTGCCAGCAGTTATAGGCAAACTTACCAAGAGACCCAGTACTTC
J: TRBJ2-7; D: TRBD1; size: .; length: 11; V: TRBV19; CDR3: CASTGGYEQYF; DNA: TGTGCCTCAACAGGGGGCTACGAGCAGTACTTC
J: TRBJ1-1; D: TRBD1; size: .; length: 14; V: TRBV13; CDR3: CASSGQGGDTEAFF; DNA: TGTGCCAGCAGCGGACAGGGCGGGGACACTGAAGCTTTCTTT
J: TRBJ1-1; D: .; size: .; length: 14; V: TRBV7-9; CDR3: CASSLFEVGTEAFF; DNA: TGTGCCAGCAGCTTATTTGAGGTGGGCACTGAAGCTTTCTTT
J: TRBJ2-7; D: TRBD1; size: .; length: 14; V: TRBV28; CDR3: CATRRGTGRREQYF; DNA: TGTGCCACCCGTAGGGGGACAGGGAGACGCGAGCAGTACTTC
J: TRBJ2-5; D: .; size: .; length: 14; V: TRBV6-5; CDR3: CASSYSQGKETQYF; DNA: TGTGCCAGCAGTTACTCACAGGGAAAAGAGACCCAGTACTTC
J: TRBJ2-3; D: TRBD2; size: .; length: 17; V: TRBV4-1; CDR3: CASSSRLAGGPPDTQYF; DNA: TGCGCCAGCAGCTCGCGACTAGCGGGGGGGCCCCCAGATACGCAGTATTTT
J: TRBJ2-5; D: .; size: .; length: 14; V: TRBV7-9; CDR3: CASSLAGHQETQYF; DNA: TGTGCCAGCAGCTTAGCCGGCCACCAAGAGACCCAGTACTTC
J: TRBJ2-5; D: .; size: .; length: 11; V: TRBV3-1/TRBV3-2; CDR3: CASSRMETQYF; DNA: TGTGCCAGCAGCCGTATGGAGACCCAGTACTTC
J: TRBJ1-6; D: .; size: .; length: 13; V: TRBV6-6; CDR3: CASRKGHNSPLHF; DNA: TGTGCCAGCAGGAAGGGGCATAATTCACCCCTCCACTTT
J: TRBJ1-2; D: .; size: once; length: 15; V: TRBV14; CDR3: CASSPSAVDNYGYTF; DNA: TGTGCCAGCAGCCCCAGTGCGGTCGATAACTATGGCTACACCTTC
J: TRBJ1-1; D: .; size: .; length: 13; V: TRBV7-2; CDR3: CASSLQGWAEAFF; DNA: TGTGCCAGCAGCTTGCAGGGATGGGCTGAAGCTTTCTTT
J: TRBJ2-7; D: TRBD2; size: .; length: 18; V: TRBV4-2; CDR3: CASSHPSWGGGFTYEQYF; DNA: TGTGCCAGCAGCCACCCCTCTTGGGGCGGGGGGTTCACCTACGAGCAGTACTTC
J: TRBJ2-7; D: TRBD2; size: .; length: 14; V: TRBV2; CDR3: CASTGLAARDEQYF; DNA: TGTGCCAGCACGGGACTAGCGGCTCGTGACGAGCAGTACTTC
J: TRBJ2-1; D: TRBD2; size: .; length: 18; V: TRBV3-1/TRBV3-2; CDR3: CASSQIGGRAGSYNEQFF; DNA: TGTGCCAGCAGCCAAATCGGCGGGAGGGCCGGCTCCTACAATGAGCAGTTCTTC
J: TRBJ2-3; D: .; size: .; length: 15; V: TRBV6-5; CDR3: CASSYGPIGGNTQYF; DNA: TGTGCCAGCAGTTACGGGCCCATAGGGGGGAATACGCAGTATTTT
J: TRBJ2-1; D: TRBD2; size: .; length: 15; V: TRBV5-1; CDR3: CASSAGLAAYNEQFF; DNA: TGCGCCAGCAGCGCGGGACTAGCGGCCTACAATGAGCAGTTCTTC
J: TRBJ2-1; D: .; size: .; length: 12; V: TRBV9; CDR3: CASSVEVGEQFF; DNA: TGTGCCAGCAGCGTAGAGGTGGGGGAGCAGTTCTTC
J: TRBJ1-2; D: .; size: .; length: 12; V: TRBV5-8; CDR3: CASNGLYYGYTF; DNA: TGTGCCAGCAATGGCTTGTACTATGGCTACACCTTC
J: TRBJ2-7; D: .; size: .; length: 15; V: TRBV28; CDR3: CASSLPLSRSYEQYF; DNA: TGTGCCAGCAGTTTACCCCTAAGTCGCTCCTACGAGCAGTACTTC
J: TRBJ2-7; D: .; size: .; length: 14; V: TRBV19; CDR3: CASSIARDSYEQYF; DNA: TGTGCCAGTAGTATAGCTAGGGACTCCTACGAGCAGTACTTC
J: TRBJ1-4; D: .; size: .; length: 16; V: TRBV18; CDR3: CASSLTAPATNEKLFF; DNA: TGTGCCAGCTCTCTGACAGCTCCAGCAACTAATGAAAAACTGTTTTTT
J: TRBJ2-3; D: TRBD1; size: .; length: 15; V: TRBV7-9; CDR3: CASSRTGGVGDTQYF; DNA: TGTGCCAGCAGCCGGACAGGGGGAGTAGGAGATACGCAGTATTTT
J: TRBJ2-5; D: TRBD1; size: .; length: 14; V: TRBV10-3; CDR3: CAIRGTGGWKTQYF; DNA: TGTGCCATCAGGGGGACAGGGGGCTGGAAGACCCAGTACTTC
J: TRBJ1-3; D: .; size: .; length: 17; V: TRBV7-6; CDR3: CASSLEGQRSSGNTIYF; DNA: TGTGCCAGCAGCTTAGAAGGGCAGAGAAGCTCTGGAAACACCATATATTTT
J: TRBJ2-7; D: TRBD1; size: once; length: 14; V: TRBV7-9; CDR3: CASTSWDSAYEQYF; DNA: TGTGCCAGCACCTCTTGGGACAGTGCCTACGAGCAGTACTTC
J: TRBJ1-6; D: TRBD1; size: once; length: 18; V: TRBV5-6; CDR3: CASISQAVDRIYNSPLHF; DNA: TGTGCCAGCATCTCTCAAGCGGTGGACAGGATATATAATTCACCCCTCCACTTT
J: TRBJ1-2; D: .; size: .; length: 12; V: TRBV2; CDR3: CASRLDRRGYTF; DNA: TGTGCCAGCAGACTGGACAGACGGGGCTACACCTTC
J: TRBJ2-5; D: TRBD2; size: .; length: 17; V: TRBV6-2/TRBV6-3; CDR3: CASSLGTSGGTQETQYF; DNA: TGTGCCAGCAGCCTCGGGACTAGCGGGGGGACACAAGAGACCCAGTACTTC
J: TRBJ1-1; D: .; size: .; length: 15; V: TRBV28; CDR3: CASSLIQGWGTEAFF; DNA: TGTGCCAGCAGTTTAATACAGGGATGGGGCACTGAAGCTTTCTTT
J: TRBJ1-4; D: .; size: .; length: 13; V: TRBV2; CDR3: CASSPQEERNPFF; DNA: TGTGCCAGCAGTCCCCAGGAGGAAAGGAATCCGTTTTTT
J: TRBJ2-2; D: TRBD1; size: .; length: 15; V: TRBV28; CDR3: CASRARDRDTGELFF; DNA: TGTGCCAGCAGAGCCCGGGACAGGGACACCGGGGAGCTGTTTTTT
J: TRBJ2-2; D: TRBD2; size: few; length: 16; V: TRBV19; CDR3: CASRWGTSGSTGELFF; DNA: TGTGCCAGTAGATGGGGGACTAGCGGGAGTACCGGGGAGCTGTTTTTT
J: TRBJ2-5; D: .; size: .; length: 12; V: TRBV2; CDR3: CASAQTQETQYF; DNA: TGTGCCAGCGCTCAGACCCAAGAGACCCAGTACTTC
J: TRBJ2-2; D: .; size: few; length: 15; V: TRBV5-1; CDR3: CASSFSIQDTGELFF; DNA: TGCGCCAGCAGCTTTTCTATTCAAGACACCGGGGAGCTGTTTTTT
J: TRBJ2-1; D: .; size: .; length: 14; V: TRBV2; CDR3: CATRRRDPYNEQFF; DNA: TGTGCCACCCGGAGGCGGGACCCCTACAATGAGCAGTTCTTC
J: TRBJ2-1; D: TRBD1; size: .; length: 15; V: TRBV3-1/TRBV3-2; CDR3: CASSLRGRPYNEQFF; DNA: TGTGCCAGCAGCCTGAGGGGGCGACCCTACAATGAGCAGTTCTTC
J: TRBJ1-4; D: .; size: once; length: 15; V: TRBV7-6; CDR3: CASSLAGVLNEKLFF; DNA: TGTGCCAGCAGCTTAGCGGGAGTCCTTAATGAAAAACTGTTTTTT
J: TRBJ1-1; D: .; size: .; length: 14; V: TRBV5-1; CDR3: CASSLDPPNTEAFF; DNA: TGCGCCAGCAGCTTGGACCCCCCGAACACTGAAGCTTTCTTT
J: TRBJ2-7; D: .; size: .; length: 15; V: TRBV5-1; CDR3: CASSLESAPSYEQYF; DNA: TGCGCCAGCAGCTTGGAATCGGCCCCAAGCTACGAGCAGTACTTC
J: TRBJ2-1; D: .; size: .; length: 13; V: TRBV5-1; CDR3: CASSLASGPEQFF; DNA: TGCGCCAGCAGCTTGGCGTCGGGCCCTGAGCAGTTCTTC
J: TRBJ1-1; D: .; size: .; length: 14; V: TRBV28; CDR3: CASSLFAAWSEAFF; DNA: TGTGCCAGCAGTTTATTTGCAGCCTGGAGTGAAGCTTTCTTT
J: TRBJ2-7; D: .; size: .; length: 15; V: TRBV7-9; CDR3: CASSSSYQQGYEQYF; DNA: TGTGCCAGCAGCTCTAGCTACCAGCAGGGCTACGAGCAGTACTTC